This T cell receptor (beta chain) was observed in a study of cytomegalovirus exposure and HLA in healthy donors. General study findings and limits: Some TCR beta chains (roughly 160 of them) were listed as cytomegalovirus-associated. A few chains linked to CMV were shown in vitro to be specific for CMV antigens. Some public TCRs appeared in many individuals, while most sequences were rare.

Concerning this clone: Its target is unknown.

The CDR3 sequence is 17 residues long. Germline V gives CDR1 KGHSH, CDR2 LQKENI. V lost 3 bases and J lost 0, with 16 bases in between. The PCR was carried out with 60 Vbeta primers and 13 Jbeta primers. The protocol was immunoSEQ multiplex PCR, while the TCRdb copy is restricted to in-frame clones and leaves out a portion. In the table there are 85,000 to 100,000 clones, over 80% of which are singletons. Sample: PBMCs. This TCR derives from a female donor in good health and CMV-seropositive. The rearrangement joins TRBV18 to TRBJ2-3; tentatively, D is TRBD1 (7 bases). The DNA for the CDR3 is TGTGCCAGCTCACCGCGTTCCGGGGGACAGAGCACAGATACGCAGTATTTT. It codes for CASSPRSGGQSTDTQYF.